The T cell receptor (beta chain) described here comes from a study of cytotoxic CD8 clonotypes in ibrutinib-treated CLL. Whole-study context: The average sample held roughly 250,000 productive templates and 87,000 or so productive rearrangements.

V was pared by 3 bases and J by 5 bases, with 20 bases between. Germline-derived CDR1 and CDR2 are MGHRA and YSYEKL. CDR3 size: 16 residues. Method: immunoSEQ multiplex PCR; TCRdb's copy keeps in-frame clones and lacks some. The sample includes some 300,000 clones, almost 80% of them seen just once. This clone was detected only once. This TCR was sampled from a human donor with chronic lymphocytic leukemia. The chain joins TRBV4-1 to TRBJ2-7; D uncertain. The sequences come from PBMCs, collected before ibrutinib treatment. Written as DNA, the CDR3 is TGCGCCAGCAGCCAGGTTTTCCGAGACCAGGCAAACGAGCAGTACTTC. Protein product: CASSQVFRDQANEQYF.